This T cell receptor beta chain was identified during a study of post-analysis software for immune sequencing data. The TCR beta cDNA libraries carried unique molecular identifiers. TCRdb used MiXCR to reprocess the PCR reads, holding one entry per CDR3 protein. The table includes hundreds of thousands of distinct CDR3 sequences, around 44% detected once. Sequencing used blood. This clonotype originated in a girl between 10 and 17 years old with multiple sclerosis.

The CDR3: CASSLGTSHYEQYF. CDR3 sequence (DNA): TGTGCCAGCAGCCTCGGGACTTCCCATTACGAGCAGTACTTC. V gene TRBV3-1 combines with J gene TRBJ2-5; TRBD2 is a possible D gene (6 bases). The J call may be wrong; the DNA end is better matched by TRBJ2-7. The V gene's germline CDR1 is LGHDT and CDR2 YNNKEL (reference sequence). The CDR3 length is 14 residues.